This T cell receptor beta chain was captured in a study of shared clonotypes between healthy human individuals. Healthy HIV-negative adults without recent acute infections or vaccinations served as donors. CDR3 size: 15 residues. Germline V gene data show CDR1 as SGHDN and CDR2 as FVKESK. The V gene end was trimmed by 0 bases and the J gene end by 7 bases; junction bases not matched to a gene: 2. In the original analysis: ImmunoSEQ junction-only sequences lacked quality scores, so their filtering differed. The data were produced by immunoSEQ multiplex PCR, yet TCRdb's version contains in-frame clones alone and is incomplete. The DNA was the basis for D and trimming; V, J and clone size are from that table. The table has a few million clones, more than 90% seen once.

Input material: naive CD4+ T cells sorted from blood. Subset: CD45RA+ positively selected. The sequence was collected from a man between 18 and 35 years old in good health. The chain recombines TRBV14 with TRBJ2-1; 11 bases match TRBD2. The CDR3 coding sequence is TGTGCCAGCAGCCAAGAGTTAGCGGGAGGGAATGAGCAGTTCTTC. It translates to CASSQELAGGNEQFF.